Below, 15 T cell receptor beta chains from the same sample are listed, as sequenced in a study of blood T cell repertoires in COVID-19. TCRdb keeps only in-frame clones here, not all; method: immunoSEQ multiplex PCR. The sample shows 35,000 to 50,000 clones, more than 70% of them seen only once. Sequencing used peripheral blood. These receptors originate from a human donor in a cohort sampled during active COVID-19.

The rearrangement uses TRBV5-6 and TRBJ1-4; a possible D gene is TRBD1 (5 bases). Germline V gene data show CDR1 as SGHDT and CDR2 as YYEEEE. The V end lost 1 base, the J end lost 8 bases, and 9 bases lay between the germline ends. The CDR3 totals 13 residues. The chain's CDR3 is CASSLFKGEKLFF. The CDR3 DNA reads TGTGCCAGCAGCTTGTTCAAGGGGGAAAAACTGTTTTTT.

This clone was counted a single time. The chain is built from TRBV5-1 and TRBJ2-7; 7 bases match TRBD2. CDR1 is SGHRS, CDR2 YFSETQ, per germline. The CDR3 runs to 13 residues. The junction had 4 bases not matched to a gene; V was cut back by 3 bases and J by 4 bases. CDR3 sequence: CASSWGDYYEQYF. The CDR3 nucleotides are TGCGCCAGCAGCTGGGGGGACTATTACGAGCAGTACTTC.

The chain carries TRBV18 and TRBJ1-1; tentatively, D is TRBD1 (5 bases). Germline lookup yields CDR1 KGHSH and CDR2 LQKENI. The germline V and J ends were trimmed by 3 bases and 3 bases, with 11 bases remaining between them. The CDR3 is 14 residues long. The CDR3 loop is CASSPDSLYTEAFF. The CDR3, as DNA: TGTGCCAGCTCACCCGACAGTTTATACACTGAAGCTTTCTTT.

This clone was recorded only once. The chain carries TRBV12-3 or TRBV12-4 and TRBJ1-2, with D maybe TRBD1 (5 bases). Trimming pared 5 bases from V and 4 bases from J, leaving 11 bases between. The CDR3 contains 13 residues. This CDR3 is CASSPGTLYGYTF. Written as DNA, the CDR3 is TGTGCCAGCAGTCCCGGGACTCTCTATGGCTACACCTTC.

The genes are TRBV9 and TRBJ1-1; 9 bases match TRBD1. V dropped 1 base and J dropped 4; count of bases not matched to a gene: 2. Germline values: CDR1 SGDLS, CDR2 YYNGEE. This CDR3 spans 14 amino acids. CDR3 sequence reads: CASSVTGGSTEAFF. In nucleotides, the CDR3 is TGTGCCAGCAGCGTAACAGGGGGCAGCACTGAAGCTTTCTTT.

Only one count was recorded for this clone. This chain uses TRBV6-6 with TRBJ2-7; 8 nucleotides match TRBD1. The CDR3 sequence is 15 residues long. Germline V gene sequence: CDR1 MNHNY, CDR2 SVGAGI (reference sequence). With 6 bases clipped from V and 2 bases from J, the junction kept 9 bases outside the gene matches. The CDR3 bases are TGTGCCAGCAGCTCATCCGGGACAGGAACCTACGAGCAGTACTTC. The encoded protein is CASSSSGTGTYEQYF.

The J gene is TRBJ2-7, the V gene TRBV20-1; D possibly corresponds to TRBD1 (5 bases). V lost 3 bases, J lost 2 bases, and 11 bases lay in between. Germline CDR1 and CDR2: DFQATT and SNEGSKA (reference sequence). This CDR3 region has 13 residues. The CDR3 sequence is CSASGAVPYEQYF. The CDR3 bases are TGCAGTGCTAGTGGGGCAGTACCCTACGAGCAGTACTTC.

This chain connects TRBV27 to TRBJ2-1, with D possibly matching TRBD1 (5 bases). Per the germline V gene, CDR1 is MNHEY and CDR2 is SMNVEV (reference sequence). This CDR3 contains 14 residues. Trimming took off 6 bases at V and 4 bases at J, with 13 bases between the two ends. The CDR3 DNA reads TGTGCCAGCAGCCGCCCCGACAGTTACAATGAGCAGTTCTTC. This encodes CASSRPDSYNEQFF.

The rearrangement joins TRBV24-1 to TRBJ1-5; D is perhaps TRBD1 (6 bases). CDR1 KGHDR and CDR2 SFDVKD come from the germline V gene. Trimming took 7 bases from V and 11 from J, leaving 23 bases between them. This CDR3 is 15 amino acids long. The CDR3 is CATSRQDRGLGAQHF. As DNA, the CDR3 is TGTGCCACCAGCCGACAGGACAGAGGCTTGGGGGCCCAGCATTTT.

The chain is built from TRBV7-4 and TRBJ1-5, with TRBD1 identical over 7 bases. With V trimmed by 2 bases and J by 6 bases, 10 bases remained unmatched. The CDR3 is made up of 16 amino acids. Per the germline V gene, CDR1 is SGHVT and CDR2 is SQSDAQ. As DNA, the CDR3 is TGTGCCAGCAGCTTATGTGAGTCAGGGGGTACTCAGCCCCAGCATTTT. Encoded protein: CASSLCESGGTQPQHF.

This clone appeared once. The genes are TRBV2 and TRBJ2-1, with 8 bases aligning to TRBD1. V lost 6 bases to trimming and J lost 0 bases; unmatched junction nucleotides: 7. Germline V CDR1 and CDR2: SNHLY, FYNNEI. The CDR3 covers 16 residues. The CDR3 reads CASREQGGISYNEQFF. CDR3 nucleotide sequence: TGTGCCAGCAGGGAACAGGGGGGAATCTCCTACAATGAGCAGTTCTTC.

V gene TRBV7-9 combines with J gene TRBJ2-7, with no clear D. Germline V gives CDR1 SEHNR, CDR2 FQNEAQ (reference sequence). V was trimmed by 7 bases and J by 1 base, leaving 17 bases between them. This CDR3 region has 15 residues. This CDR3 reads CASTFLTGGSYEQYF. The CDR3 region has the DNA TGTGCCAGCACCTTTCTTACGGGTGGGTCCTACGAGCAGTACTTC. Complete variable domain (other parts from reference TRBV7-9 and TRBJ2-7): DTGVSQNPRHKITKRGQNVTFRCDPISEHNRLYWYRQTLGQGPEFLTYFQNEAQLEKSRLLSDRFSAERPKGSFSTLEIQRTEQGDSAMYLCASTFLTGGSYEQYFGPGTRLTVT.

The chain uses TRBV6-5 and TRBJ2-1; D is possibly TRBD2 (6 bases). This CDR3 has 16 residues. Trimming stripped 0 bases from V and 9 bases from J, with 18 bases between. Germline V CDR1 and CDR2: MNHEY, SVGAGI. The CDR3 DNA reads TGTGCCAGCAGTTACTCGTGGGGACTCTCTTTGGGTGAGCAGTTCTTC. Its translation is CASSYSWGLSLGEQFF.

This chain uses TRBV7-9 with TRBJ1-2, with 9 bases fitting TRBD1. The V and J ends lost 5 bases and 4 bases, in that order; junction bases with no gene match: 11. The CDR3 contains 16 residues. Per germline, CDR1 SEHNR and CDR2 FQNEAQ (reference sequence). CDR3 in amino acids: CASSGLGQGLFYGYTF. In DNA form, the CDR3 reads TGTGCCAGCAGCGGACTGGGACAGGGACTTTTCTATGGCTACACCTTC.

V gene TRBV5-5 combines with J gene TRBJ1-2; 7 bases line up with TRBD1. The CDR3 consists of 16 residues. The germline gives CDR1 SGHKS, CDR2 YYEKEE (reference sequence). V was pared by 0 bases and J by 4 bases, with 9 bases of the junction left unmatched. This CDR3 reads CASSLGGQSHVYGYTF. In nucleotides, the CDR3 is TGTGCCAGCAGCTTGGGGGGACAGAGCCATGTCTATGGCTACACCTTC.